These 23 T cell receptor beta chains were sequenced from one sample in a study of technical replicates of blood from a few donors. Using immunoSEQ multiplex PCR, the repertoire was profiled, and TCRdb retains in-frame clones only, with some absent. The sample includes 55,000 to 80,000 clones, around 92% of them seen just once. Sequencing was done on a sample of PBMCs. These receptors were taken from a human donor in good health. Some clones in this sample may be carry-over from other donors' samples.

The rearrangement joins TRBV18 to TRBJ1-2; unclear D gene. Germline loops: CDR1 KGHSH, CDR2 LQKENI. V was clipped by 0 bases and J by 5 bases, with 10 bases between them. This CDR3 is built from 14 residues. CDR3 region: CASSPPERGYGYTF. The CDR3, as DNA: TGTGCCAGCTCACCACCGGAAAGAGGATATGGCTACACCTTC.

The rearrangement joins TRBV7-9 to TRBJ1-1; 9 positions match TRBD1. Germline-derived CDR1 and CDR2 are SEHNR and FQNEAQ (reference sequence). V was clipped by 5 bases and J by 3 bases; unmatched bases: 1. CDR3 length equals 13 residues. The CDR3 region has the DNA TGTGCCAGCAGCCGGGACAGGGACACTGAAGCTTTCTTT. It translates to CASSRDRDTEAFF.

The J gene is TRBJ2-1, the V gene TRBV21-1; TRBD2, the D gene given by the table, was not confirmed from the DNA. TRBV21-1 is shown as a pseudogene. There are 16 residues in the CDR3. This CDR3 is CASSKEELAFYNEQFF. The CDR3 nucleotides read TGTGCCAGCAGCAAAGAGGAACTAGCGTTCTACAATGAGCAGTTCTTC.

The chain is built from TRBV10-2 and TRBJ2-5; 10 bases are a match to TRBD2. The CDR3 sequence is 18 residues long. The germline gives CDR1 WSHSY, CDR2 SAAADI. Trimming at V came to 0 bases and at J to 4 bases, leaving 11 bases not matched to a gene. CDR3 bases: TGCGCCAGCAGTGAGTCGGCACTAGCGGGACTTCAAGGAGAGACCCAGTACTTC. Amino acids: CASSESALAGLQGETQYF.

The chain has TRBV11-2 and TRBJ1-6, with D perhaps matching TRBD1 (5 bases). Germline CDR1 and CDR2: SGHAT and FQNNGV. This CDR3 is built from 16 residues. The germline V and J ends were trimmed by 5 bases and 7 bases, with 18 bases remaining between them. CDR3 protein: CASSPVRGTENSPLHF. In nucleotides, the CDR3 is TGTGCCAGCAGCCCCGTGCGGGGGACGGAAAATTCACCCCTCCACTTT.

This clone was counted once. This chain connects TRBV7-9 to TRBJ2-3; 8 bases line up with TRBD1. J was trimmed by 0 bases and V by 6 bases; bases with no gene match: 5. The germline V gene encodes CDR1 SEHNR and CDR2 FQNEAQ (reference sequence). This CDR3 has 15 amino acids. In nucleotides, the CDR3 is TGTGCCAGCAGTCGGACAGGGTTTAGCACAGATACGCAGTATTTT. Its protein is CASSRTGFSTDTQYF.

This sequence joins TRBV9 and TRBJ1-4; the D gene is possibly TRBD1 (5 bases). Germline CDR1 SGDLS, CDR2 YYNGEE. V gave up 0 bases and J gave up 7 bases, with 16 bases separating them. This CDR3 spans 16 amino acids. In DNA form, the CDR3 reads TGTGCCAGCAGCGTAGCGTGGGGGAGGAGTGGTGAAAAACTGTTTTTT. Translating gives CASSVAWGRSGEKLFF.

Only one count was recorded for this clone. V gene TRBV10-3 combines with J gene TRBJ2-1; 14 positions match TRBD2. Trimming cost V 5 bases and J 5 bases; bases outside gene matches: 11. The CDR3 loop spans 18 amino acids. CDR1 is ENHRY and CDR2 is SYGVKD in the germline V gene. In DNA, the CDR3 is TGTGCCATCAGTCAACCGGAGGGACTAGCGGGAGCAAACAATGAGCAGTTCTTC. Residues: CAISQPEGLAGANNEQFF.

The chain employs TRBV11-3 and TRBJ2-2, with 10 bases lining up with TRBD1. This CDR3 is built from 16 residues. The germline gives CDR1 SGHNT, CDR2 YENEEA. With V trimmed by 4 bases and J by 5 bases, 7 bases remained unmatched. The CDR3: CASSSRDRGETGELFF. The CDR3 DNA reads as TGTGCCAGCAGCTCCCGGGACAGGGGAGAGACCGGGGAGCTGTTTTTT.

The CDR3 DNA sequence: TGTGCCAGCAGCTTAGCAAAAGGGGCGAGTTCCTACAATGAGCAGTTCTTC. Its translation: CASSLAKGASSYNEQFF. The chain employs TRBV7-2 and TRBJ2-1, with D possibly being TRBD1 (5 bases). The germline V gene has CDR1 SGHTA and CDR2 FQGNSA. CDR3 length equals 17 residues. Trimming took 0 bases from V and 1 from J, leaving 13 bases between them.

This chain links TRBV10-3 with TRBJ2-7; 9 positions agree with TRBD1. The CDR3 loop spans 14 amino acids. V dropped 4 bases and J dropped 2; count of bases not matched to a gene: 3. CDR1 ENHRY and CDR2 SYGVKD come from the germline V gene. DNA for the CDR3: TGTGCCATCAGTGTGGGACAGGGTCCCTACGAGCAGTACTTC. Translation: CAISVGQGPYEQYF.

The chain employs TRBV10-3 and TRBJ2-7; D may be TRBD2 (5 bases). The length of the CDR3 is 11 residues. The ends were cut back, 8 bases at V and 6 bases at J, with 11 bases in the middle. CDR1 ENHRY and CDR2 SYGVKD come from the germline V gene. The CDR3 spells CAIGSTSEQYF. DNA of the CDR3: TGTGCCATCGGGAGTACCAGCGAGCAGTACTTC.

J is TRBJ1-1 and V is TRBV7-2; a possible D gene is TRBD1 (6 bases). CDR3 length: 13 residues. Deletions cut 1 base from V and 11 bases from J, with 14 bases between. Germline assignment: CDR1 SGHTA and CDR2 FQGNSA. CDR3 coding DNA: TGTGCCAGCAGCTTAGGGGGGCCGGGTAAGGCTTTCTTT. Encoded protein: CASSLGGPGKAFF.

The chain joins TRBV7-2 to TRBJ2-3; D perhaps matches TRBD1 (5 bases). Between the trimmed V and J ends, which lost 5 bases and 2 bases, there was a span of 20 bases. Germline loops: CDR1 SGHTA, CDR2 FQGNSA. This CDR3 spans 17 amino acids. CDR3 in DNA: TGTGCCAGCAGCCTCCGACTCGGACAAACTGTCACAGATACGCAGTATTTT. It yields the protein CASSLRLGQTVTDTQYF.

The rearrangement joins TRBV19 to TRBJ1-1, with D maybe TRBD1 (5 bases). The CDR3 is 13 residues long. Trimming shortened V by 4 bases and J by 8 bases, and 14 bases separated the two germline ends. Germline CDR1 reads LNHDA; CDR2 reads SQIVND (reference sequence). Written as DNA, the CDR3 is TGTGCCAGTAGTAAAGGCGGGGCTCAGGAAGCTTTCTTT. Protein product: CASSKGGAQEAFF. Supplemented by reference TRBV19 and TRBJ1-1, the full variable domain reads DGGITQSPKYLFRKEGQNVTLSCEQNLNHDAMYWYRQDPGQGLRLIYYSQIVNDFQKGDIAEGYSVSREKKESFPLTVTSAQKNPTAFYLCASSKGGAQEAFFGQGTRLTVV.

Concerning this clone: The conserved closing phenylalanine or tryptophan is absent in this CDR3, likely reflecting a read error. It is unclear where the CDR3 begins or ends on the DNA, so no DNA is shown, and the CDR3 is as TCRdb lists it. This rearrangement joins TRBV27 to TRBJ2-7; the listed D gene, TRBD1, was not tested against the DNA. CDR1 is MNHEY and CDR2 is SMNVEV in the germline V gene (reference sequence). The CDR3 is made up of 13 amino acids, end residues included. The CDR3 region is CASSLRQGQPPYL.

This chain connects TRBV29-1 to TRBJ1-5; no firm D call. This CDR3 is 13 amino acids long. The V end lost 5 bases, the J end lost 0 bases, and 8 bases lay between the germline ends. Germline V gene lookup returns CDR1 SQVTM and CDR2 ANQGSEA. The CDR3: CSVPRDSNQPQHF. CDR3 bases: TGCAGCGTTCCAAGAGATAGCAATCAGCCCCAGCATTTT.

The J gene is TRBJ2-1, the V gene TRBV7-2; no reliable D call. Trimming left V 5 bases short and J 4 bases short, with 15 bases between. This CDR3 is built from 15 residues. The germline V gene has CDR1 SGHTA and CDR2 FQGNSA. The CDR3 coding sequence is TGTGCCAGCAGCCTGCTTGCCCTAAATTACAATGAGCAGTTCTTC. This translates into CASSLLALNYNEQFF.

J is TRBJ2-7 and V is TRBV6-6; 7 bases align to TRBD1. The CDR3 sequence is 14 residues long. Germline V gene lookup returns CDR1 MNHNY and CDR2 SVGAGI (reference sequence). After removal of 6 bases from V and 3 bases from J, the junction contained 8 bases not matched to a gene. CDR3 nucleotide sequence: TGTGCCAGCAGCCGTCGACAGGGTGACTACGAGCAGTACTTC. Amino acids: CASSRRQGDYEQYF.

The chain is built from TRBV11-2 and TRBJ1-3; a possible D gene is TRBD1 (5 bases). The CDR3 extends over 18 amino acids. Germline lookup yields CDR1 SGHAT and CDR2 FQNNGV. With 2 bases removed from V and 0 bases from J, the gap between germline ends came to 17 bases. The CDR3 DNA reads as TGTGCCAGCAGCTTACCTTGGGCGGTCAGGGCCTCTGGAAACACCATATATTTT. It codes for CASSLPWAVRASGNTIYF. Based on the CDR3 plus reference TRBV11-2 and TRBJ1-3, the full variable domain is EAGVAQSPRYKIIEKRQSVAFWCNPISGHATLYWYQQILGQGPKLLIQFQNNGVVDDSQLPKDRFSAERLKGVDSTLKIQPAKLEDSAVYLCASSLPWAVRASGNTIYFGEGSWLTVV.

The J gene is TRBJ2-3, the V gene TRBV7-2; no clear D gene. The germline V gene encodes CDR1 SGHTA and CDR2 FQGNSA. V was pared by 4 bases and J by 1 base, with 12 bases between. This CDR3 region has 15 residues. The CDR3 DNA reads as TGTGCCAGCAGCTCACCCAACTACGGCACAGATACGCAGTATTTT. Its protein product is CASSSPNYGTDTQYF. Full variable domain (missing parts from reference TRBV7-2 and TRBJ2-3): GAGVSQSPSNKVTEKGKDVELRCDPISGHTALYWYRQSLGQGLEFLIYFQGNSAPDKSGLPSDRFSAERTGGSVSTLTIQRTQQEDSAVYLCASSSPNYGTDTQYFGPGTRLTVL.

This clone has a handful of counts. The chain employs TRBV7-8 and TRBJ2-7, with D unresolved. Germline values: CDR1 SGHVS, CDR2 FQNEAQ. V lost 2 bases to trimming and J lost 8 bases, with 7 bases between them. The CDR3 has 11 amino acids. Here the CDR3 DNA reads TGTGCCAGCAGCTTATACTCCCAGCAGTACTTC. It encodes CASSLYSQQYF.

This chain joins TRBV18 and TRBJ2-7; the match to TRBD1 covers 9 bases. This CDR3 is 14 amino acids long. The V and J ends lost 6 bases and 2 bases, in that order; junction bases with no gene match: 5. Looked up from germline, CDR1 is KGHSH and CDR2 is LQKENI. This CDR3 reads CASSTTGGTYEQYF. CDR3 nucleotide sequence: TGTGCCAGCTCTACGACAGGGGGAACCTACGAGCAGTACTTC.